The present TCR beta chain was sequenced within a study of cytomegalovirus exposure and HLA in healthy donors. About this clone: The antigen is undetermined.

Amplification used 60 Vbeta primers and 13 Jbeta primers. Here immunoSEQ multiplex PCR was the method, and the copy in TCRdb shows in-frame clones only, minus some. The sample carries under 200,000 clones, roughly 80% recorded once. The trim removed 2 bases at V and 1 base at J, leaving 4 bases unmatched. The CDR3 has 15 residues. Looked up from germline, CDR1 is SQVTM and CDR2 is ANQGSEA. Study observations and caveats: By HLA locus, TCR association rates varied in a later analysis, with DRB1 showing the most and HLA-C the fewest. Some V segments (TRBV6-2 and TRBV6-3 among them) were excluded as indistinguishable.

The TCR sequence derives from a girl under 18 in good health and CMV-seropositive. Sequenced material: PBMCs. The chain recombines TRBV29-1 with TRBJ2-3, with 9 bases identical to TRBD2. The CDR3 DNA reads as TGCAGCGTTGAAAAACTAGCGGGTGGCACAGATACGCAGTATTTT. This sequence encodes CSVEKLAGGTDTQYF.